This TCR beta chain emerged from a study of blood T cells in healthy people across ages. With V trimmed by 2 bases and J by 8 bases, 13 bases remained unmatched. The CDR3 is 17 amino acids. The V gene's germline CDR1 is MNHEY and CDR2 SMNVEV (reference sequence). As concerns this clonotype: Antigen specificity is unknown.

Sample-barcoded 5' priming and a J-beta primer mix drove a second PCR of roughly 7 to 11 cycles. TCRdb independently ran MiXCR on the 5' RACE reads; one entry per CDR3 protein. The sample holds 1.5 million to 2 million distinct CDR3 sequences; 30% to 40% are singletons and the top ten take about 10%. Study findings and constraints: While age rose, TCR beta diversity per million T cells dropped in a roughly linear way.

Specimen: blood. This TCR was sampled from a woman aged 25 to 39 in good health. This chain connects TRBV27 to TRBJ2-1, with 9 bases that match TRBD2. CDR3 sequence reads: CASSLSFRLAEPDEQFF. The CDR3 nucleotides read TGTGCCAGCAGTTTAAGTTTCCGACTAGCGGAACCTGATGAGCAGTTCTTC.